A single sample is the source of the 23 T cell receptor beta chains below, sequenced in a study of chemoradiotherapy in HPV16-positive cancers. This table comes from immunoSEQ multiplex PCR, and its TCRdb copy is limited to in-frame clones, with some not included. The table has some 9,800 clones, roughly nine tenths seen once. Sample: blood, taken from a patient who underwent chemoradiotherapy. Every receptor here comes from a human donor with HPV-associated anogenital cancer.

CDR3 region: CASSPNGGSNTGELFF. The CDR3 DNA sequence: TGTGCCAGCAGCCCTAACGGGGGATCGAACACCGGGGAGCTGTTTTTT. This chain joins TRBV7-2 and TRBJ2-2; TRBD2 might be the D (6 bases). The germline V gene encodes CDR1 SGHTA and CDR2 FQGNSA. This CDR3 comprises 16 residues. Trimming removed 5 bases from V and 0 bases from J, with 13 bases in between.

This clone was detected once. V and J are TRBV19 and TRBJ2-6, with 7 bases aligning to TRBD1. The CDR3 length is 18 residues. V lost 2 bases, J lost 0 bases, and 7 bases stayed unmatched. In germline, CDR1 is LNHDA, CDR2 SQIVND (reference sequence). The CDR3 here is CASSITTGKSSGANVLTF. Here the CDR3 DNA reads TGTGCCAGTAGTATAACGACAGGGAAGAGCTCTGGGGCCAACGTCCTGACTTTC.

This chain connects TRBV11-2 to TRBJ2-2; TRBD2 matches 7 bases. The V gene's germline CDR1 is SGHAT and CDR2 FQNNGV. With 5 bases clipped from V and 5 bases from J, the junction kept 5 bases outside the gene matches. The CDR3 extends over 14 amino acids. The CDR3 is CASSIVGGTGELFF. The CDR3 DNA sequence: TGTGCCAGCAGCATTGTGGGGGGGACCGGGGAGCTGTTTTTT.

This sequence joins TRBV7-2 and TRBJ1-5, with D perhaps TRBD1 (5 bases). Deletions cut 2 bases from V and 2 bases from J, with 7 bases between. The CDR3 spans 14 residues. CDR1 is SGHTA and CDR2 is FQGNSA in the germline V gene. The CDR3 region has the DNA TGTGCCAGCAGCTTACGAGGGGGCAATCAGCCCCAGCATTTT. Amino acid sequence: CASSLRGGNQPQHF.

The chain joins TRBV14 to TRBJ1-1, with TRBD1 as a possible D gene (5 bases). Trimming removed 1 base from V and 8 bases from J, with 14 bases in between. The CDR3 loop spans 14 amino acids. Germline V gene data show CDR1 as SGHDN and CDR2 as FVKESK. CDR3 DNA: TGTGCCAGCAGCCAAGCCGGGACTAGGGGAGAAGCTTTCTTT. Protein sequence: CASSQAGTRGEAFF.

This rearrangement joins TRBV9 to TRBJ2-1; 7 nucleotides match TRBD1. The CDR3 runs 14 residues. The germline gives CDR1 SGDLS, CDR2 YYNGEE. After removal of 3 bases from V and 5 bases from J, the junction contained 5 bases not matched to a gene. The CDR3 bases are TGTGCCAGCAGCGGATTGACAGGGAACAATGAGCAGTTCTTC. The encoded protein is CASSGLTGNNEQFF.

J is TRBJ2-7 and V is TRBV15; D is ambiguous. Trimming removed 1 base from V and 6 bases from J, with 13 bases in between. Germline assignment: CDR1 LNHNV and CDR2 YYDKDF (reference sequence). The CDR3 totals 14 residues. CDR3 residues: CATSRASRPFEQYF. In DNA, the CDR3 is TGTGCCACCAGCAGAGCTTCCAGGCCTTTCGAGCAGTACTTC.

The chain employs TRBV2 and TRBJ2-2; D is ambiguous. Looked up from germline, CDR1 is SNHLY and CDR2 is FYNNEI. Trimming shortened V by 1 base and J by 0 bases, and 12 bases separated the two germline ends. The CDR3 contains 17 residues. In nucleotides, the CDR3 is TGTGCCAGCAGTGAAGGGCAGCTACTTCCGAACACCGGGGAGCTGTTTTTT. Its protein is CASSEGQLLPNTGELFF.

This chain connects TRBV5-1 to TRBJ1-3; D gene ambiguous. CDR3 length: 17 residues. Per germline, CDR1 SGHRS and CDR2 YFSETQ. The V and J ends lost 0 bases and 0 bases respectively, with 13 bases between them. The CDR3: CASSLAPREHSGNTIYF. The CDR3, as DNA: TGCGCCAGCAGCTTGGCTCCTCGGGAACACTCTGGAAACACCATATATTTT.

The chain combines TRBV15 with TRBJ1-6; 10 nucleotides match TRBD1. CDR3 length: 15 residues. CDR1 is LNHNV, CDR2 YYDKDF, per germline (reference sequence). J was trimmed by 10 bases and V by 1 base; bases with no gene match: 4. The CDR3 region has the DNA TGTGCCACCAGCAGAGCTCGGGACAGGGGATCACCCCTCCACTTT. Translation: CATSRARDRGSPLHF. Full variable domain (rest looked up from reference TRBV15 and TRBJ1-6): DAMVIQNPRYQVTQFGKPVTLSCSQTLNHNVMYWYQQKSSQAPKLLFHYYDKDFNNEADTPDNFQSRRPNTSFCFLDIRSPGLGDTAMYLCATSRARDRGSPLHFGNGTRLTVT.

The rearrangement uses TRBV20-1 and TRBJ2-5, with D unresolved. Trimming cost V 6 bases and J 7 bases, with 12 bases left between them. The CDR3 runs to 11 residues. Germline V gene lookup returns CDR1 DFQATT and CDR2 SNEGSKA (reference sequence). In DNA form, the CDR3 reads TGCAGTGCCACTCCAGTGGGGACCCAGTACTTC. Protein sequence: CSATPVGTQYF.

V gene TRBV7-8 combines with J gene TRBJ1-1; D is ambiguous. Germline CDR1 is SGHVS and CDR2 is FQNEAQ. The CDR3 is made up of 13 amino acids. V gave up 5 bases and J gave up 4 bases, with 11 bases separating them. The CDR3 here is CASSPRMGTEAFF. CDR3 sequence (DNA): TGTGCCAGCAGCCCTAGGATGGGCACTGAAGCTTTCTTT.

V usage is TRBV5-6 and J usage is TRBJ2-7; possibly TRBD2 for D (6 bases). With 1 base removed from V and 6 bases from J, the gap between germline ends came to 17 bases. CDR3 length: 15 amino acids. Germline V gene lookup returns CDR1 SGHDT and CDR2 YYEEEE. Here the CDR3 DNA reads TGTGCCAGCAGCTTGACACGTCGGAGGGATAGCGAGCAGTACGTC. Its protein product is CASSLTRRRDSEQYV.

In this sample, this clone turned up a few times. The chain carries TRBV6-6 and TRBJ1-4; 8 positions agree with TRBD1. Germline CDR1 is MNHNY and CDR2 is SVGAGI (reference sequence). The CDR3 contains 15 residues. The V gene end was trimmed by 5 bases and the J gene end by 5 bases; junction bases not matched to a gene: 7. The CDR3 DNA sequence: TGTGCCAGCAGTGCTAGACAGGGGCTAAATGAAAAACTGTTTTTT. This codes for CASSARQGLNEKLFF.

The rearrangement links TRBV2 to TRBJ2-3; D uncertain. Looked up from germline, CDR1 is SNHLY and CDR2 is FYNNEI. V lost 4 bases and J lost 4, with 15 bases in between. There are 15 residues in the CDR3. CDR3 sequence reads: CASSGGTLPSDTQYF. The CDR3 bases are TGTGCCAGCAGTGGTGGCACTCTCCCCTCAGATACGCAGTATTTT.

This chain uses TRBV5-6 with TRBJ2-7; TRBD2 agrees at 11 bases. Germline CDR1 is SGHDT and CDR2 is YYEEEE. With V trimmed by 6 bases and J by 4 bases, 18 bases remained unmatched. CDR3 length equals 18 residues. CDR3 coding DNA: TGTGCCAGCACCCCATGGCATGCTAGCGGGGGGCTAGGTTACGAGCAGTACGTC. Protein product: CASTPWHASGGLGYEQYV.

The chain employs TRBV7-9 and TRBJ2-4; D is uncertain. V dropped 0 bases and J dropped 1 base, with 10 bases sitting between them. Germline V gene data show CDR1 as SEHNR and CDR2 as FQNEAQ (reference sequence). There are 16 residues in the CDR3. The CDR3 DNA reads as TGTGCCAGCAGCTTAGCAACTGGGTTTGCCAAAAACATTCAGTACTTC. This encodes CASSLATGFAKNIQYF. Looking up the rest from reference TRBV7-9 and TRBJ2-4 gives the full variable domain: DTGVSQNPRHKITKRGQNVTFRCDPISEHNRLYWYRQTLGQGPEFLTYFQNEAQLEKSRLLSDRFSAERPKGSFSTLEIQRTEQGDSAMYLCASSLATGFAKNIQYFGAGTRLSVL.

The chain links TRBV5-1 to TRBJ1-2; D not certain. From germline, CDR1 is SGHRS and CDR2 YFSETQ. V dropped 4 bases and J dropped 4 bases, with 14 bases sitting between them. This CDR3 has 14 amino acids. DNA for the CDR3: TGCGCCAGCAGCAACGGACCGGGCCCCTATGGCTACACCTTC. Its protein product is CASSNGPGPYGYTF. The variable domain in full, with the rest retrieved from reference TRBV5-1 and TRBJ1-2, is KAGVTQTPRYLIKTRGQQVTLSCSPISGHRSVSWYQQTPGQGLQFLFEYFSETQRNKGNFPGRFSGRQFSNSRSEMNVSTLELGDSALYLCASSNGPGPYGYTFGSGTRLTVV.

This clone appeared a single time. This sequence joins TRBV7-9 and TRBJ2-1; D gene unclear. CDR3 length: 14 residues. Germline V gene sequence: CDR1 SEHNR, CDR2 FQNEAQ (reference sequence). V shed 6 bases and J shed 5 bases, with 14 bases lying between them. Here the CDR3 DNA reads TGTGCCAGCAGTAGTCAAAATAGAGACAATGAGCAGTTCTTC. Translation gives CASSSQNRDNEQFF.

The V call is TRBV19, the J call TRBJ2-5; perhaps TRBD2 as D (5 bases). Germline V gene lookup returns CDR1 LNHDA and CDR2 SQIVND (reference sequence). V shed 1 base and J shed 11 bases, with 17 bases lying between them. The CDR3 loop spans 14 amino acids. CDR3 in amino acids: CASSIAGSRGEQYF. The DNA for the CDR3 is TGTGCCAGTAGTATAGCCGGATCACGGGGAGAGCAGTACTTC.

This clone was picked up a small number of times. The V call is TRBV19, the J call TRBJ1-4, with D tentatively TRBD1 (5 bases). Trimming cost V 11 bases and J 8 bases, with 18 bases left between them. The CDR3 is 13 amino acids. From germline, CDR1 is LNHDA and CDR2 SQIVND (reference sequence). In DNA form, the CDR3 reads TGTGCCGCAGCCGGGGCTAGACCCGAAAAACTGTTTTTT. Its translation is CAAAGARPEKLFF.

The chain joins TRBV2 to TRBJ2-2; D gene uncertain. V was clipped by 6 bases and J by 4 bases, with 12 bases between them. The CDR3 has 14 amino acids. Germline-derived CDR1 and CDR2 are SNHLY and FYNNEI. The CDR3 DNA follows: TGTGCCAGCAGCCTTATTGCACTCACCGGGGAGCTGTTTTTT. Encoded protein: CASSLIALTGELFF.

V gene TRBV7-8 combines with J gene TRBJ1-5; D is unresolved. The CDR3 is 15 residues long. Germline V CDR1 and CDR2: SGHVS, FQNEAQ. The V end was cut by 1 base, the J end by 0 bases, with 7 bases between. In nucleotides, the CDR3 is TGTGCCAGCAGCTTAGATGTAAATAGCAATCAGCCCCAGCATTTT. It encodes CASSLDVNSNQPQHF.